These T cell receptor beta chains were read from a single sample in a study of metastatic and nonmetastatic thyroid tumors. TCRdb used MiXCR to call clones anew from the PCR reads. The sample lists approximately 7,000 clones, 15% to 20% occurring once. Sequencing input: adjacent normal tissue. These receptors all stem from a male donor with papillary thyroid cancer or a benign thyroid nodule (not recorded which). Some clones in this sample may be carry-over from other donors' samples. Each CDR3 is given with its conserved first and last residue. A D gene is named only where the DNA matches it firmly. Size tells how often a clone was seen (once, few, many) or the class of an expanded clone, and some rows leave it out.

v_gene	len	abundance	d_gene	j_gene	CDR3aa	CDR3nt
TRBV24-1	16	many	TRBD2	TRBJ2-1	CATSDPLAGGLNEQFF	TGTGCCACCAGTGACCCCTTAGCGGGGGGCCTGAATGAGCAGTTCTTC
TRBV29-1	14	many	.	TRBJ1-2	CSASRGESNYGYTF	TGCAGCGCGTCGAGGGGGGAATCTAACTATGGCTACACCTTC
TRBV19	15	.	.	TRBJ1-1	CASSSIQGTSPEAFF	TGTGCCAGTAGTAGCATTCAGGGGACGTCACCTGAAGCTTTCTTT
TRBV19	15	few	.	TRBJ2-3	CASSWDGGGTDTQYF	TGTGCCAGTAGTTGGGACGGAGGGGGCACAGATACGCAGTATTTT
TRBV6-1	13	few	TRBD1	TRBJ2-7	CASRTGGMNEQYF	TGTGCCAGCAGGACAGGGGGCATGAACGAGCAGTACTTC
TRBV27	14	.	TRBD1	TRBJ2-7	CASSYRGPIYEQYF	TGTGCCAGCAGCTACAGGGGACCCATCTACGAGCAGTACTTC
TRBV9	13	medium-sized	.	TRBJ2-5	CASSVDGSETQYF	TGTGCCAGCAGCGTAGATGGGTCCGAGACCCAGTACTTC
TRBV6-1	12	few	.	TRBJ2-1	CASPGANNEQFF	TGTGCCAGCCCGGGAGCTAACAATGAGCAGTTCTTC
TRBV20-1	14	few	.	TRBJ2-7	CSAREPRGNYEQYF	TGCAGTGCTAGAGAGCCCCGGGGGAACTACGAGCAGTACTTC
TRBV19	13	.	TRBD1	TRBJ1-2	CASKHRGNYGYTF	TGTGCCAGTAAACACAGGGGGAACTATGGCTACACCTTC
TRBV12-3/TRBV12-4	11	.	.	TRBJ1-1	CASSFGTEAFF	TGTGCCAGCAGTTTTGGGACTGAAGCTTTCTTT
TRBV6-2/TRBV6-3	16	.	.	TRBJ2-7	CASSYPRGGYSYEQYF	TGTGCCAGCAGTTACCCCAGGGGGGGGTACTCCTACGAGCAGTACTTC
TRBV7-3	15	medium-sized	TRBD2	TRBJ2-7	CASSPSGRRGYEQYF	TGTGCCAGCAGCCCCAGCGGGAGGCGGGGCTACGAGCAGTACTTC
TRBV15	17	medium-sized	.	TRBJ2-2	CATSRVGGVANTGELFF	TGTGCCACCAGCAGAGTAGGCGGGGTAGCGAACACCGGGGAGCTGTTTTTT
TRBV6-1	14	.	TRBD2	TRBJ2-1	CASRAGTGGDEQFF	TGTGCCAGCAGGGCCGGTACGGGGGGGGATGAGCAGTTCTTC
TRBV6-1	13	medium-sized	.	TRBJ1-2	CASSEGGGGGYTF	TGTGCCAGCAGTGAAGGAGGAGGAGGGGGCTACACCTTC
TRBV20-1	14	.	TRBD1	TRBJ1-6	CSAYLGTANSPLHF	TGCAGTGCTTACCTTGGGACAGCAAATTCACCCCTCCACTTT
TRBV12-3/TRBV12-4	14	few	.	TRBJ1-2	CASTISGNNYGYTF	TGTGCCAGCACTATAAGTGGGAATAACTATGGCTACACCTTC
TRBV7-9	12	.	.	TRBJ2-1	CASSFRDNEQFF	TGTGCCAGCAGCTTCCGGGACAATGAGCAGTTCTTC
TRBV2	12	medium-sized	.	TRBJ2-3	CASSGQRNTQYF	TGTGCCAGCAGTGGTCAGCGGAATACGCAGTATTTT
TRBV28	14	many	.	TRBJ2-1	CASSSLVGEGEQFF	TGTGCCAGCAGTTCACTAGTGGGAGAAGGTGAGCAGTTCTTC
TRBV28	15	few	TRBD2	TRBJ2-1	CAITPSSGSSNEQFF	TGTGCGATCACCCCCTCTAGCGGGAGTTCCAATGAGCAGTTCTTC
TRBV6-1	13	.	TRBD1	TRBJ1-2	CASSGTRQGHYTF	TGTGCCAGCAGTGGGACCAGACAGGGACACTACACCTTC
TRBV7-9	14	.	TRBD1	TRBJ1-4	CASSRDRVYEKLFF	TGTGCCAGCAGCCGGGACAGGGTCTATGAAAAACTGTTTTTT
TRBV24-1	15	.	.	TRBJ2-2	CATSDRDRHTGELFF	TGTGCCACCAGTGACCGTGACAGACACACCGGGGAGCTGTTTTTT
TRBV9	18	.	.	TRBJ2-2	CASSVDSGAGGYTGELFF	TGTGCCAGCAGCGTAGACAGCGGGGCAGGGGGATACACCGGGGAGCTGTTTTTT
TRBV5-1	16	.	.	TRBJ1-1	CASSRTGTPEGTEAFF	TGCGCCAGCAGCAGGACCGGGACGCCAGAAGGTACTGAAGCTTTCTTT
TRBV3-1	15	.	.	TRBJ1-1	CASSPSLDVARLLFF	TGTGCCAGCAGCCCTTCCTTGGACGTCGCACGATTGCTTTTCTTT
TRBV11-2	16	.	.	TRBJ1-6	CASSVGYSGGRSPLHF	TGTGCCAGCAGCGTTGGCTACAGTGGAGGTCGTTCACCCCTCCACTTT
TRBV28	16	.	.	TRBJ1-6	CASSLRRGMGNSPLHF	TGTGCCAGCAGTTTGCGGAGGGGGATGGGTAATTCACCCCTCCACTTT
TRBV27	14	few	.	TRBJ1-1	CASRFSQGNTEAFF	TGTGCCAGCAGATTTAGTCAGGGAAACACTGAAGCTTTCTTT
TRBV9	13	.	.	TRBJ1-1	CASSEGGYTEAFF	TGTGCCAGCAGCGAGGGGGGATACACTGAAGCTTTCTTT
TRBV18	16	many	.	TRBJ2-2	CASSPSRRVITGELFF	TGTGCCAGCTCACCATCGCGCAGGGTGATAACCGGGGAGCTGTTTTTT
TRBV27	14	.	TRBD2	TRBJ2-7	CASGVASGPYEQYF	TGTGCCAGCGGGGTGGCTAGCGGTCCCTACGAGCAATACTTC
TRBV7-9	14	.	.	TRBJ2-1	CASSFRGTYNEQFF	TGTGCCAGCAGCTTTCGTGGAACCTACAATGAGCAGTTCTTC
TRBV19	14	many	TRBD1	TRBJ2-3	CASTQDRVGKTQYF	TGTGCCAGTACCCAGGACAGGGTTGGGAAGACGCAGTATTTT
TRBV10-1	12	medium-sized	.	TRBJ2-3	CASGPSTDTQYF	TGCGCCAGCGGGCCTAGCACAGATACGCAGTATTTT
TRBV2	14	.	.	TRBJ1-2	CASMDGGEDYGYTF	TGTGCCAGCATGGACGGCGGGGAGGACTATGGCTACACCTTC
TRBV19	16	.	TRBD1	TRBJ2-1	CASSIGVWDSGNEQFF	TGTGCCAGTAGTATTGGGGTATGGGACAGTGGCAATGAGCAGTTCTTC
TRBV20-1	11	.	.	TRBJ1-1	CSVGGNTEAFF	TGCAGTGTTGGTGGGAACACTGAAGCTTTCTTT
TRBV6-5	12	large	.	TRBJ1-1	CASSYLGREAFF	TGTGCCAGCAGTTACCTCGGCCGTGAAGCTTTCTTT
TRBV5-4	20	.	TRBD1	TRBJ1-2	CASSLRSGAGGGADFGGYTF	TGTGCCAGCAGCTTGCGGAGCGGGGCAGGGGGCGGAGCCGACTTCGGTGGCTACACCTTC